The 30 T cell receptor beta chains below come from one sample, sequenced in a study of T cells in Graves' hyperthyroidism and ophthalmopathy. RNA transcripts served as the template for amplifying TCR beta CDR3 regions. The study used the HTBI primer set for a first-round RT-PCR of the TCR CDR3. Using its own MiXCR run on the multiplex PCR reads, TCRdb lists one record per CDR3 protein. The table lists fewer than 400,000 distinct CDR3 sequences, approximately 14% of them singletons. What was sequenced was blood. Source of these receptors: a woman aged 18-29 years with Graves' hyperthyroidism that later progressed to Graves' ophthalmopathy.

This clonotype was found a few times. The gene calls are TRBV5-1 and TRBJ2-4; maybe TRBD2 (6 bases). Germline V gene sequence: CDR1 SGHRS, CDR2 YFSETQ. The CDR3 runs 15 residues. With 7 bases removed from V and 2 bases from J, the gap between germline ends came to 16 bases. CDR3 amino acids: CASCPGARTKNIQYF. In DNA, the CDR3 is TGCGCCAGCTGTCCGGGAGCACGTACCAAAAACATTCAGTACTTC.

The chain links TRBV4-1 to TRBJ2-1; D is possibly TRBD1 (5 bases). Trimming stripped 5 bases from V and 0 bases from J, with 14 bases between. Germline CDR1 reads MGHRA; CDR2 reads YSYEKL. The length of the CDR3 is 16 residues. The CDR3 nucleotides read TGCGCCAGCAGCTCCCGACAGAGAAGCTCCTACAATGAGCAGTTCTTC. This translates into CASSSRQRSSYNEQFF.

The sample holds many counts of this clonotype. This chain joins TRBV4-3 and TRBJ2-7; D could derive from TRBD1 or TRBD2 (5 bases each). The CDR3 contains 14 residues. Germline V gene data show CDR1 as LGHNA and CDR2 as YSLEER. V lost 1 base and J lost 7, with 14 bases in between. CDR3 DNA: TGCGCCAGCAGCCAAGGGGGGATGAGTCAAGAGCAGTACTTC. Translated: CASSQGGMSQEQYF.

This clonotype was seen more than once but under ten times. This chain connects TRBV4-1 to TRBJ2-1; TRBD2 agrees at 9 bases. J lost 0 bases, V lost 1 base, and 1 base had no gene match. The length of the CDR3 is 16 residues. Per the germline V gene, CDR1 is MGHRA and CDR2 is YSYEKL. Here the CDR3 DNA reads TGCGCCAGCAGCCAAGCTAGCGGGGTCTCCTACAATGAGCAGTTCTTC. Encoded protein: CASSQASGVSYNEQFF.

This clonotype was seen at least ten times. J is TRBJ2-3 and V is TRBV25-1; 7 nucleotides align to TRBD2. The germline V gene encodes CDR1 MGHDK and CDR2 SYGVNS. This CDR3 has 18 amino acids. The V and J ends lost 3 bases and 1 base, in that order; junction bases with no gene match: 13. CDR3 in DNA: TGTGCCAGCAGTGACTCGGTGGTTGGGGGACTACGCACAGATACGCAGTATTTT. Translated: CASSDSVVGGLRTDTQYF.

This clonotype was seen ten or more times. V usage is TRBV28 and J usage is TRBJ2-1; 16 nucleotides agree with TRBD2. From germline, CDR1 is MDHEN and CDR2 SYDVKM. V lost 4 bases and J lost 8; bases outside the gene matches: 17. The CDR3 sequence is 20 residues long. The CDR3 loop is CASSSQGLAGGPGIADEQFF. DNA of the CDR3: TGTGCCAGCAGTTCCCAGGGACTAGCGGGAGGGCCTGGTATAGCCGATGAGCAGTTCTTC.

This clonotype was counted many times. The rearrangement joins TRBV5-1 to TRBJ2-1; TRBD1 is a possible D gene (5 bases). The germline CDR1 and CDR2 sequences are SGHRS and YFSETQ. This CDR3 contains 14 residues. V was cut by 0 bases and J by 5 bases, with 9 bases left in between. This CDR3 is CASSLVAGNNEQFF. The CDR3 DNA follows: TGCGCCAGCAGCTTGGTCGCAGGGAACAATGAGCAGTTCTTC.

Concerning this clonotype: A much larger clonotype is one base distant, so this may be a read error. CDR3 region: CASSLVPSGNTIYF. CDR3 sequence (DNA): TGTGCCAGCAGTTTGGTGCCCTCTGGAAACACCATATATTTT. V gene TRBV12-3 or TRBV12-4 combines with J gene TRBJ1-3; D not certain. This CDR3 spans 14 amino acids. The V gene lost 3 bases and the J gene lost 0 bases, with 6 bases spanning the gap.

There are many counts of this clonotype. The rearrangement links TRBV7-9 to TRBJ2-1; TRBD1 aligns across 9 bases. CDR1 and CDR2 from the germline V gene are SEHNR and FQNEAQ (reference sequence). V lost 3 bases and J lost 6; bases outside the gene matches: 9. The CDR3 runs 16 residues. The CDR3 sequence: CASSFAGTGIINEQFF. CDR3 nucleotide sequence: TGTGCCAGCAGCTTTGCCGGGACAGGGATTATCAATGAGCAGTTCTTC.

This clonotype was seen a few times. A read error may produce the germline difference seen at one junction end. The rearrangement uses TRBV7-7 and TRBJ2-1; possible D gene TRBD2, 6 bases. CDR1 is SSHAT and CDR2 is FNYEAQ in the germline V gene (reference sequence). CDR3 length: 15 amino acids. This chain's CDR3 is CASSSSVSSYNEQFF. The DNA of the CDR3 is TGTGCTAGCAGCTCTAGCGTGAGCTCCTACAATGAGCAGTTCTTC.

This clonotype occurred many times. The chain carries TRBV7-8 and TRBJ2-7; D assignment may be TRBD1 or TRBD2 (5 bases each). Looked up from germline, CDR1 is SGHVS and CDR2 is FQNEAQ. CDR3 size: 14 residues. Trimming took off 1 base at V and 9 bases at J, with 16 bases between the two ends. For the CDR3, the DNA is TGTGCCAGCAGCTTAGAGGGACGGGGCCTACTGCAGTACTTC. Translating gives CASSLEGRGLLQYF.

Many counts were recorded for this clonotype. V is TRBV27 and J is TRBJ2-1; 10 positions agree with TRBD2. The CDR3 runs 17 residues. CDR1 is MNHEY, CDR2 SMNVEV, per germline (reference sequence). V shed 4 bases and J 6 bases; nucleotides not matched to a gene: 12. CDR3 coding DNA: TGTGCCAGCAGTTCAAAGGCTAGCGGGAGAATGGGCAATGAGCAGTTCTTC. Protein sequence: CASSSKASGRMGNEQFF.

To note about this clonotype: A much larger clone differs from this one at a single base, so this may be a read error. The chain joins TRBV3-1 to TRBJ2-7; D call uncertain. The CDR3 totals 15 residues. The ends were cut back, 6 bases at V and 2 bases at J, with 17 bases in the middle. CDR1 LGHDT and CDR2 YNNKEL come from the germline V gene (reference sequence). In nucleotides, the CDR3 is TGTGCCAGCAGTTTCCGCCTGCGAGAAACCTACGAGCAGTACTTC. Translated: CASSFRLRETYEQYF.

Many counts were recorded for this clonotype. This chain uses TRBV7-6 with TRBJ2-1; TRBD2 agrees at 12 bases. CDR1 is SGHVS, CDR2 FNYEAQ, per germline. V dropped 2 bases and J dropped 4; count of bases not matched to a gene: 6. CDR3 length: 17 residues. CDR3 protein: CASSLRGTSGSYNEQFF. CDR3 nucleotides: TGTGCCAGCAGCTTACGCGGGACTAGCGGGTCTTACAATGAGCAGTTCTTC. The full variable domain, in which reference TRBV7-6 and TRBJ2-1 provide the parts outside the CDR3, is GAGVSQSPRYKVTKRGQDVALRCDPISGHVSLYWYRQALGQGPEFLTYFNYEAQQDKSGLPNDRFSAERPEGSISTLTIQRTEQRDSAMYRCASSLRGTSGSYNEQFFGPGTRLTVL.

The chain joins TRBV19 to TRBJ1-5; 7 positions agree with TRBD1. V lost 5 bases to trimming and J lost 1 base; unmatched junction nucleotides: 5. The CDR3 length is 15 residues. The germline V gene has CDR1 LNHDA and CDR2 SQIVND (reference sequence). CDR3 in DNA: TGTGCCAGTAGTTATGGGACAGTGAGCAATCAGCCCCAGCATTTT. It is translated as CASSYGTVSNQPQHF.

The V gene is TRBV15, the J gene TRBJ1-6, with TRBD1 matching 8 bases. The CDR3 covers 14 residues. The V and J ends lost 6 bases and 10 bases, in that order; junction bases with no gene match: 8. Looked up from germline, CDR1 is LNHNV and CDR2 is YYDKDF (reference sequence). CDR3: CATREGTGFSPLHF. The CDR3, as DNA: TGTGCCACCAGAGAAGGGACAGGCTTCTCACCCCTCCACTTT.

This sequence joins TRBV3-1 and TRBJ2-5, with 10 positions matching TRBD2. V gave up 1 base and J gave up 5 bases; unmatched junction bases: 7. The germline V gene has CDR1 LGHDT and CDR2 YNNKEL (reference sequence). This CDR3 has 16 residues. The CDR3 DNA sequence: TGTGCCAGCAGCCAAGGTATCGAGCGGGAGGGTGAGACCCAGTACTTC. Encoded protein: CASSQGIEREGETQYF.

As to this clonotype: The conserved final phenylalanine or tryptophan is absent from the CDR3, which likely points to a read error. The chain joins TRBV19 to TRBJ2-7, with D possibly matching TRBD2 (6 bases). The CDR3 length is 19 residues. V lost 4 bases, J lost 2 bases, and 27 bases lay in between. Germline lookup yields CDR1 LNHDA and CDR2 SQIVND (reference sequence). CDR3 region: CASSTHLRFRDWNPYEQYS. CDR3 coding DNA: TGTGCCAGTAGTACCCACCTCAGATTCCGGGACTGGAATCCCTACGAGCAGTACTCC.

Comment on this clonotype: A much larger clone lies one base from this, so it may be a read error. The J gene is TRBJ1-1, the V gene TRBV29-1, with unresolved D. This CDR3 has 12 amino acids. V shed 7 bases and J shed 1 base, with 10 bases lying between them. Germline CDR1 is SQVTM and CDR2 is ANQGSEA. The CDR3 spells CSADTANTEAFF. The CDR3 region has the DNA TGCAGCGCCGATACTGCGAACACTGAAGCTTTCTTT.

A note on this clonotype: The CDR3 end shows no conserved phenylalanine or tryptophan, and so a read error is likely. V and J are TRBV20-1 and TRBJ2-1, with TRBD2 matching over 7 bases. The length of the CDR3 is 14 residues. V shed 5 bases and J 1 base; nucleotides not matched to a gene: 5. Germline V CDR1 and CDR2: DFQATT, SNEGSKA (reference sequence). The CDR3 protein is CSASGTTSYNEQFL. The CDR3, as DNA: TGCAGTGCTTCCGGGACTACTTCCTACAATGAGCAGTTCCTC.

This clonotype was seen many times. The chain is built from TRBV12-3 or TRBV12-4 and TRBJ1-1; 7 nucleotides line up with TRBD1. There are 13 residues in the CDR3. The trim removed 3 bases at V and 5 bases at J, leaving 3 bases unmatched. CDR3 in amino acids: CASSLRGRTEAFF. CDR3 sequence (DNA): TGTGCCAGCAGTTTGAGGGGGCGGACTGAAGCTTTCTTT.

There are a few counts of this clonotype. The genes are TRBV20-1 and TRBJ1-5; TRBD1 matches 7 bases. This CDR3 contains 15 residues. J was trimmed by 7 bases and V by 2 bases; bases with no gene match: 11. CDR1 is DFQATT and CDR2 is SNEGSKA in the germline V gene (reference sequence). In nucleotides, the CDR3 is TGCAGTGCTAGACCCCCGACAGGGAGGAACCAGCCCCAGCATTTT. This sequence encodes CSARPPTGRNQPQHF.

This clonotype showed up just a few times. The chain couples TRBV3-1 to TRBJ2-7, with D unclear. The CDR3 consists of 13 residues. Trimming removed 1 base at V and 0 bases at J, with 4 bases between. Germline V gene data show CDR1 as LGHDT and CDR2 as YNNKEL (reference sequence). The CDR3 DNA is TGTGCCAGCAGCCAAGGACTCTCCTACGAGCAGTACTTC. Encoded protein: CASSQGLSYEQYF.

This chain uses TRBV6-1 with TRBJ2-7; 8 bases match TRBD1. In germline, CDR1 is MNHNS, CDR2 SASEGT. CDR3 length: 12 amino acids. J was trimmed by 6 bases and V by 7 bases; bases with no gene match: 5. The CDR3 DNA sequence: TGTGCCAGCACAGGGGGCTTTGGCGAGCAGTACTTC. It yields the protein CASTGGFGEQYF.

This clonotype was counted at least ten times. The J gene is TRBJ2-5, the V gene TRBV7-2; 11 bases align to TRBD2. The ends lost 1 base at V and 5 bases at J; junction bases unmatched: 12. The germline V gene encodes CDR1 SGHTA and CDR2 FQGNSA. This CDR3 is built from 18 residues. For the CDR3, the DNA is TGTGCCAGCAGCTTAGTGGGGGGGGCTAGCGGGAGGTTGGAGACCCAGTACTTC. Residues: CASSLVGGASGRLETQYF.

This clonotype showed up many times. The V gene is TRBV28, the J gene TRBJ1-4; D is unclear. The CDR3 totals 15 residues. Per the germline V gene, CDR1 is MDHEN and CDR2 is SYDVKM. V dropped 5 bases and J dropped 8 bases, with 18 bases sitting between them. CDR3 sequence reads: CASSTRHLSGEKLFF. In DNA form, the CDR3 reads TGTGCCAGCAGTACCCGACACCTCTCGGGGGAAAAACTGTTTTTT.

This clonotype was detected only a few times. The rearrangement joins TRBV7-2 to TRBJ1-2; TRBD1 is a possible D gene (5 bases). The CDR3 covers 13 residues. The germline V and J ends were trimmed by 1 base and 5 bases, with 8 bases remaining between them. Germline V CDR1 and CDR2: SGHTA, FQGNSA. This chain's CDR3 is CASSLGAGYGYTF. DNA for the CDR3: TGTGCCAGCAGCTTAGGTGCAGGGTATGGCTACACCTTC.

This clonotype was seen repeatedly, ten times or more. V and J are TRBV27 and TRBJ1-4; 11 bases match TRBD1. V lost 5 bases to trimming and J lost 8 bases; unmatched junction nucleotides: 4. Germline CDR1 reads MNHEY; CDR2 reads SMNVEV (reference sequence). The CDR3 loop spans 14 amino acids. The CDR3 DNA reads TGTGCCAGCAGTACCGGGACAGGGGGGGAAAAACTGTTTTTT. As protein: CASSTGTGGEKLFF.

To note about this clonotype: An end of the junction does not agree with germline; a read error may underlie this. The J gene is TRBJ2-4, the V gene TRBV5-1, with D possibly being TRBD1 or TRBD2 (6 bases each). CDR3 length: 14 amino acids. CDR1 and CDR2 from the germline V gene are SGHRS and YFSETQ. The CDR3: CASRLSPGADMQYF. DNA for the CDR3: TGCGCCAGCAGACTCAGTCCGGGGGCCGACATGCAGTACTTC.

In this sample, this clonotype turned up many times. The V gene is TRBV24-1, the J gene TRBJ2-5, with 8 positions matching TRBD2. The length of the CDR3 is 16 residues. Germline trimming cut 12 bases from V and 0 bases from J; bases unmatched to any gene: 14. CDR1 and CDR2 (germline): KGHDR, SFDVKD. In DNA form, the CDR3 reads TGTGCCTCAAGATCGGCTAGCGGGCGGAACCAAGAGACCCAGTACTTC. This translates into CASRSASGRNQETQYF.